This TCR beta chain was obtained from a study of T cell responses to AZD1222 COVID-19 vaccine. Study-level information: Second doses that came at about 4 or about 12 weeks were put together.

The germline V and J ends were trimmed by 7 bases and 0 bases, with 9 bases remaining between them. Germline V gene sequence: CDR1 SGHNT, CDR2 YYREEE (reference sequence). This CDR3 has 13 residues. Measured with immunoSEQ multiplex PCR; TCRdb has only the in-frame clones, and not every one. The sample carries more than 150,000 clones, approximately 90% recorded once. Remarks on this clone: Its target is not known.

General study results and limits: Most donors were white British and more were female, and clonal diversity was possibly underestimated. Baseline seropositives among AZD1222 recipients totaled only five or six. Spike as a whole was targeted by vaccine-associated CD4 TCRs, dominant at 160-218 and 743-854.

The chain joins TRBV5-4 to TRBJ2-3; TRBD1 is a possible D gene (6 bases). The sequence derives from an adult in good health. The material sequenced was peripheral blood, taken on day 0 of AZD1222 vaccination. CDR3 nucleotides: TGTGCCAGCCAGGGGTTAAGCACAGATACGCAGTATTTT. Protein: CASQGLSTDTQYF.